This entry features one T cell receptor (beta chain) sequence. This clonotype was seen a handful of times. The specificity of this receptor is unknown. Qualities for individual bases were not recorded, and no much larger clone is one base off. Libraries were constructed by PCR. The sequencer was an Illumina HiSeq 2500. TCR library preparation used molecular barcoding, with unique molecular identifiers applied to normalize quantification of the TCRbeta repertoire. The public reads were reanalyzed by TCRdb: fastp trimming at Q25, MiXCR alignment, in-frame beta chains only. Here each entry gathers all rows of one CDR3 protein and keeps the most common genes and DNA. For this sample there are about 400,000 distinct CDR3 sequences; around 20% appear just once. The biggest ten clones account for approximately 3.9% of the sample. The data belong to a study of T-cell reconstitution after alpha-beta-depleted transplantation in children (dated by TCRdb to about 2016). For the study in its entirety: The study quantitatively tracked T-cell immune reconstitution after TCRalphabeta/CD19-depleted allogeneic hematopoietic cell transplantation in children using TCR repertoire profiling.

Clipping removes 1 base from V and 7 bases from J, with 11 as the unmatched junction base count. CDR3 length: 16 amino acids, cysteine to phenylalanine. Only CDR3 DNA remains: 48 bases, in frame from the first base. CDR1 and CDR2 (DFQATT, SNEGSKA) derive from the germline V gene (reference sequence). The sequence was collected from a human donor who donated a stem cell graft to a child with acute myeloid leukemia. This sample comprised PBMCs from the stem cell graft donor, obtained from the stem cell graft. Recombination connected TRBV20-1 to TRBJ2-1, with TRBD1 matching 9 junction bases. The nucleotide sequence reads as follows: TGCAGTGCTAGAGCATATGACAGGGGGTTTTTTAATGAGCAGTTCTTC. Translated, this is CSARAYDRGFFNEQFF.